This T cell receptor beta chain was retrieved from a study of early T cells in non-severe SARS-CoV-2 infection. At the level of the study: Unsorted whole-blood RNA was sequenced in bulk, leaving chains unpaired. General study points: VDJdb-based annotation leaned toward anti-spike CD8 responses and missed private and CD4 specificities.

The V segment lost 5 bases and the J segment 3 bases; nucleotides outside the gene matches: 3. The germline CDR1 and CDR2 sequences are SQVTM and ANQGSEA. The CDR3 runs 12 residues. As part of library construction, unique molecular identifiers were attached to individual cDNA molecules. TCRdb re-called the 5' RACE reads with MiXCR, one entry per CDR3 protein. The sample has tens of thousands of distinct CDR3 sequences, roughly 12% seen once. A remark on this clonotype: Antigen unknown.

The starting material was whole blood, obtained at baseline. V gene TRBV29-1 combines with J gene TRBJ1-2, with 7 bases matching TRBD1. The sequence came from an adult who was a healthcare worker with PCR-confirmed SARS-CoV-2 infection or an uninfected control (not recorded which). The CDR3 region is CSVRQGDYGYTF. The CDR3 DNA sequence: TGCAGCGTTAGACAGGGAGACTATGGCTACACCTTC.